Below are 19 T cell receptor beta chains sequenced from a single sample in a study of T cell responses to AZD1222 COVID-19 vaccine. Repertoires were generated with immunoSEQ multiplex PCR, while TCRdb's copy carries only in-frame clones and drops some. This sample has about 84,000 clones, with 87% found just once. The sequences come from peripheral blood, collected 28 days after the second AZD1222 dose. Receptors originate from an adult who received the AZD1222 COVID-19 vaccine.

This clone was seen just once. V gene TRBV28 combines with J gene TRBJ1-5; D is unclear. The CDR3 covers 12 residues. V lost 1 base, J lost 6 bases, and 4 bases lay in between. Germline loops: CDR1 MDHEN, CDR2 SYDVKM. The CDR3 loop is CASSLLVQPQHF. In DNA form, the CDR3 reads TGTGCCAGCAGTTTATTGGTTCAGCCCCAGCATTTT.

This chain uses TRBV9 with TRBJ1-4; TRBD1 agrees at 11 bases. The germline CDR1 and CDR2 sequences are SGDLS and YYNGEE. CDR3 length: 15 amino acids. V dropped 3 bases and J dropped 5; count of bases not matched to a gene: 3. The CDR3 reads CASSGGQGANEKLFF. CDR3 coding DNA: TGTGCCAGCAGCGGAGGACAGGGGGCAAATGAAAAACTGTTTTTT. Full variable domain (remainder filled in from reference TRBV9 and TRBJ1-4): DSGVTQTPKHLITATGQRVTLRCSPRSGDLSVYWYQQSLDQGLQFLIQYYNGEERAKGNILERFSAQQFPDLHSELNLSSLELGDSALYFCASSGGQGANEKLFFGSGTQLSVL.

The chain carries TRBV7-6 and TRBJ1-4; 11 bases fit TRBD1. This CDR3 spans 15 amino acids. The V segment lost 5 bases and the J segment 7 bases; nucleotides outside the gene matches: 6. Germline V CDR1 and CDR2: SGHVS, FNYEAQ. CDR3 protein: CASSRSGTGGEKLFF. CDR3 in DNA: TGTGCCAGCAGCCGTTCGGGGACAGGGGGTGAAAAACTGTTTTTT.

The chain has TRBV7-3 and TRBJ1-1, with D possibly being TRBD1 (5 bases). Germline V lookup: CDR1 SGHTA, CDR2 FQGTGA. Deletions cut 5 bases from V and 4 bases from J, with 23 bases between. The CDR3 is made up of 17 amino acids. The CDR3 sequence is CASSLEPAYSGPTEAFF. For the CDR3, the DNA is TGTGCCAGCAGCCTTGAACCGGCCTACTCGGGGCCCACTGAAGCTTTCTTT.

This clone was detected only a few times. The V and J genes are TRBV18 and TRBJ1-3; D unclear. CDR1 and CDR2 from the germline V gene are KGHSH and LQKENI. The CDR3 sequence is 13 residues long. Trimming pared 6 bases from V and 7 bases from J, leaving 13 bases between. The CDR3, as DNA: TGTGCCAGCTCCCCGACGGCCTGGAACACCATATATTTT. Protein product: CASSPTAWNTIYF.

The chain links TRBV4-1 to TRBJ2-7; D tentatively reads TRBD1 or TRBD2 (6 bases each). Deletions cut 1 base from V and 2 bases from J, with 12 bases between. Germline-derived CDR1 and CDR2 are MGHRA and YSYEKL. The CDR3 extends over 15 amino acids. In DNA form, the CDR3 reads TGCGCCAGCAGCCAAGCGGGGGCTAAGACCTACGAGCAGTACTTC. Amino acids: CASSQAGAKTYEQYF.

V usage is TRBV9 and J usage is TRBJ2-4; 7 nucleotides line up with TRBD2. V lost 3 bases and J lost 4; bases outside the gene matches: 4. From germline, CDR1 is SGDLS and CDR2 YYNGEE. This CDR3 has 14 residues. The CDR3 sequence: CASSGEGLKNIQYF. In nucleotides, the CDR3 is TGTGCCAGCAGCGGGGAGGGCCTTAAAAACATTCAGTACTTC.

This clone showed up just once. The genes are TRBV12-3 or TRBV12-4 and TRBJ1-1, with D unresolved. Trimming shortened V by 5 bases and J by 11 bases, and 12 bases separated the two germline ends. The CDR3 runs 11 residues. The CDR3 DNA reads TGTGCCAGCAGTCCAGAAAGGGCCGCTTTCTTT. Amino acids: CASSPERAAFF.

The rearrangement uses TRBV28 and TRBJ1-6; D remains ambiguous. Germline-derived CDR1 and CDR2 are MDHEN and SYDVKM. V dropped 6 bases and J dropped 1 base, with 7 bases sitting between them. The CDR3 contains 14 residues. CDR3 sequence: CASSSMSYNSPLHF. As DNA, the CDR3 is TGTGCCAGCAGCTCTATGTCCTATAATTCACCCCTCCACTTT.

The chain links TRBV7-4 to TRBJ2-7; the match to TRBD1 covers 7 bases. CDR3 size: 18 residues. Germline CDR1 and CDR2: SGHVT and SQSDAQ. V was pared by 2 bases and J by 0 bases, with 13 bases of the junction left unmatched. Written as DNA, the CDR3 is TGTGCCAGCAGCTTAAGGTGGGTCGGGGACAGCCTCTCCTACGAGCAGTACTTC. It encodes CASSLRWVGDSLSYEQYF.

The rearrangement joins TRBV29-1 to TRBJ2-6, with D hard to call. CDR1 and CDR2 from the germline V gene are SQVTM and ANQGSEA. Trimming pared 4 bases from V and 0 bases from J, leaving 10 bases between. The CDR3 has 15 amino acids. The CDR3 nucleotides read TGCAGCGTTGTCAATACCTACTCTGGGGCCAACGTCCTGACTTTC. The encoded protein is CSVVNTYSGANVLTF.

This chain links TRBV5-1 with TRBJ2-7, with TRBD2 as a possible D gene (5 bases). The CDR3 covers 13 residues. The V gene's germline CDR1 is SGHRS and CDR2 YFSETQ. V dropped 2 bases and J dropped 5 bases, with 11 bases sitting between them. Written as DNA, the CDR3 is TGCGCCAGCAGCTTCGGGCTAGCAAACGAGCAGTACTTC. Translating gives CASSFGLANEQYF.

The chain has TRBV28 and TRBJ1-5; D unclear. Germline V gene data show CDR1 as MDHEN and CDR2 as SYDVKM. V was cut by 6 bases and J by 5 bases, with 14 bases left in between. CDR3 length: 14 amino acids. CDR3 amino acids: CASRVWGLHQPQHF. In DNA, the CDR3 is TGTGCCAGCAGAGTATGGGGTCTTCATCAGCCCCAGCATTTT.

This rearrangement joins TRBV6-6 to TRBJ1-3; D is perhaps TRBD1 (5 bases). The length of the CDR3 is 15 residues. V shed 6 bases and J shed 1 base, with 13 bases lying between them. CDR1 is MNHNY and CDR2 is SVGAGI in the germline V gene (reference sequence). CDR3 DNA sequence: TGTGCCAGCAGGGCACCCGGGACGTCTGGAAACACCATATATTTT. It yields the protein CASRAPGTSGNTIYF.

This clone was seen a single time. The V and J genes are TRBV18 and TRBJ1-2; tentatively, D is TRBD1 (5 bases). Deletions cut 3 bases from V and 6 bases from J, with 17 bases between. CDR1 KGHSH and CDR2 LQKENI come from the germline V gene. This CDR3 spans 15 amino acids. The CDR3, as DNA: TGTGCCAGCTCACCTCCCGGGACCCCAGGGAATGGCTACACCTTC. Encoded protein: CASSPPGTPGNGYTF.

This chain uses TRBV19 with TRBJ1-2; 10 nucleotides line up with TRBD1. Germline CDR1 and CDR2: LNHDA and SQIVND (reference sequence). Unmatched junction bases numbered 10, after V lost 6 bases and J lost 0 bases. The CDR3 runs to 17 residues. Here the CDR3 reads CASRPGGTGVPNYGYTF. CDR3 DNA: TGTGCCAGTAGACCCGGAGGGACAGGGGTTCCTAACTATGGCTACACCTTC.

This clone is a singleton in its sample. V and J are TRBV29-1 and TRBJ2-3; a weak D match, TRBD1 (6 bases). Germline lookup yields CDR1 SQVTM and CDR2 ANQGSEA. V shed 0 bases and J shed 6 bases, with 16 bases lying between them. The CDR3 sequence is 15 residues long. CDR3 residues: CSVEEGAGMGDTQYF. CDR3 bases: TGCAGCGTTGAAGAGGGGGCAGGGATGGGTGATACGCAGTATTTT.

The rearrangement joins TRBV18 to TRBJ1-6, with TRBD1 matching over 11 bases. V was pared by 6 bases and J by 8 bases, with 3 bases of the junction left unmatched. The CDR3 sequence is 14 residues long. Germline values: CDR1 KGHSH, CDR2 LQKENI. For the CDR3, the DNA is TGTGCCAGCTCGCGGGGACAGGGGGATTCACCCCTCCACTTT. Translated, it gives CASSRGQGDSPLHF.

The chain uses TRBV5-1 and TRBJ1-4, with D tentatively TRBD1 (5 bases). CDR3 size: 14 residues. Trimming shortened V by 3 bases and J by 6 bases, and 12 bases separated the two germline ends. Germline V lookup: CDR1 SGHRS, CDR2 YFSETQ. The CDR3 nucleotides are TGCGCCAGCAGCTACGGACAAAGGGATGAAAAACTGTTTTTT. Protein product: CASSYGQRDEKLFF.